The 6 T cell receptor beta chains below all came from one sample that was sequenced in a study of blood T cell repertoires in COVID-19. Sequencing was performed with immunoSEQ multiplex PCR; in TCRdb, only in-frame clones are kept and a portion is missing. This table holds 150,000 to 200,000 clones, around 82% found once. Sample: PBMCs or T cells enriched from blood (not recorded which). The receptors originated from a man aged 60 to 69 who had recovered from COVID-19.

The count of this clone is one. The chain has TRBV6-5 and TRBJ1-5; D remains ambiguous. CDR1 is MNHEY, CDR2 SVGAGI, per germline. The length of the CDR3 is 15 residues. Trimming cost V 7 bases and J 7 bases, with 20 bases left between them. CDR3 sequence reads: CASTQKVGVGQPQHF. In nucleotides, the CDR3 is TGTGCCAGCACTCAAAAAGTCGGGGTAGGACAGCCCCAGCATTTT.

The genes are TRBV13 and TRBJ1-1; TRBD1 is a possible D gene (5 bases). Germline values: CDR1 PRHDT, CDR2 FYEKMQ (reference sequence). The CDR3 is 12 residues long. Trimming left V 4 bases short and J 8 bases short, with 11 bases between. The CDR3 nucleotides read TGTGCCAGCAGCTACAGGTTCTCAGAAGCTTTCTTT. This sequence encodes CASSYRFSEAFF. Drawing the rest from reference TRBV13 and TRBJ1-1, the complete variable domain is AAGVIQSPRHLIKEKRETATLKCYPIPRHDTVYWYQQGPGQDPQFLISFYEKMQSDKGSIPDRFSAQQFSDYHSELNMSSLELGDSALYFCASSYRFSEAFFGQGTRLTVV.

This chain links TRBV28 with TRBJ2-1, with D possibly TRBD1 on 5 matching bases. CDR1 and CDR2 from the germline V gene are MDHEN and SYDVKM. The CDR3 extends over 14 amino acids. V was trimmed by 7 bases and J by 7 bases, leaving 17 bases between them. The CDR3 bases are TGTGCCAGCACCACGACAGAAATGGTGAATGAGCAGTTCTTC. This gives the protein CASTTTEMVNEQFF.

The chain combines TRBV12-3 or TRBV12-4 with TRBJ1-1; no clear D gene. The length of the CDR3 is 13 residues. V lost 3 bases and J lost 4, with 9 bases in between. The chain's CDR3 is CASSLTKGTEAFF. In DNA form, the CDR3 reads TGTGCCAGCAGTTTGACTAAGGGCACTGAAGCTTTCTTT.

This clone was seen once. The chain recombines TRBV5-6 with TRBJ1-2; possibly TRBD1 for D (6 bases). The germline V gene has CDR1 SGHDT and CDR2 YYEEEE. This CDR3 is 12 amino acids long. Trimming cost V 4 bases and J 8 bases, with 12 bases left between them. The CDR3 loop reads CASSPRDTGYTF. As DNA, the CDR3 is TGTGCCAGCAGCCCTCGGGACACCGGCTACACCTTC.

V usage is TRBV12-3 or TRBV12-4 and J usage is TRBJ1-1, with TRBD1 matching 7 bases. The V gene end was trimmed by 6 bases and the J gene end by 7 bases; junction bases not matched to a gene: 5. CDR3 length: 12 amino acids. The CDR3 DNA is TGTGCCAGCAGCTCCCGGGACAGTGAAGCTTTCTTT. Amino acids: CASSSRDSEAFF.